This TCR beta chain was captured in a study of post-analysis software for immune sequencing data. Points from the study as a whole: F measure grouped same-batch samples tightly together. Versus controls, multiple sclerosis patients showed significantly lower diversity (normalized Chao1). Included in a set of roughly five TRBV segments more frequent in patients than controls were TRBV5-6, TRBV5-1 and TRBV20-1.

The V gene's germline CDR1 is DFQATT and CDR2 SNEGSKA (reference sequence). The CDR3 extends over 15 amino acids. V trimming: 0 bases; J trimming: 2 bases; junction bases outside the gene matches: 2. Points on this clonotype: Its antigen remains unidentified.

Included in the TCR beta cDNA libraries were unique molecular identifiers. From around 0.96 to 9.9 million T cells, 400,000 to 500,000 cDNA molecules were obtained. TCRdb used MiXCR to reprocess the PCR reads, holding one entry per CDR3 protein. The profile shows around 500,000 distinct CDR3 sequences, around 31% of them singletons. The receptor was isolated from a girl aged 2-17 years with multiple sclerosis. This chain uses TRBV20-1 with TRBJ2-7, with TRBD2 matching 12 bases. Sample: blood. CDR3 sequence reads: CSARETSGGPYEQYF. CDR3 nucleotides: TGCAGTGCTAGAGAAACTAGCGGGGGGCCCTACGAGCAGTACTTC.